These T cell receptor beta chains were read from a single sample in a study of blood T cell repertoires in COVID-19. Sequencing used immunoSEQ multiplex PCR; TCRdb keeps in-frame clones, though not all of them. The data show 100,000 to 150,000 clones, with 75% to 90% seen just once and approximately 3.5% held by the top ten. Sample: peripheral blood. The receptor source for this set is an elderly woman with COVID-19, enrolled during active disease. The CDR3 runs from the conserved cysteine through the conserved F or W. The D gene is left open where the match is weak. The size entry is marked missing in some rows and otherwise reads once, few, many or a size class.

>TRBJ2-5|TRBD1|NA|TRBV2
TGTGCCAGCACCTTGACAGGGGGCGTTGGGGAGACCCAGTACTTC
CASTLTGGVGETQYF
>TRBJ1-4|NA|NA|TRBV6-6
TGTGCCAGCAGCTACCCTCAGGGAAACGAAAAACTGTTTTTT
CASSYPQGNEKLFF
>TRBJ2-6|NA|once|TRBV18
TGTGCCAGCTCACCACCAATTAACTCTGGGGCCAACGTCCTGACTTTC
CASSPPINSGANVLTF
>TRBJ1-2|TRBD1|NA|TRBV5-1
TGCGCCAGCAGCTTAACCCCGACAGGGTCGGAAGTACGTGGCTACACCTTC
CASSLTPTGSEVRGYTF
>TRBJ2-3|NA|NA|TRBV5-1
TGCGCCAGCAGCTTACTAGCAGCAGATACGCAGTATTTT
CASSLLAADTQYF
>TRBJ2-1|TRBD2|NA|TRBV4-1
TGCGCCAGCAGCCACGAGACTAGCGGGAGTGACAATGAGCAGTTCTTC
CASSHETSGSDNEQFF
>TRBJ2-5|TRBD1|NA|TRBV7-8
TGTGCCAGCAGCTTAGTGCCCCAGGGGGTCGAGACCCAGTACTTC
CASSLVPQGVETQYF
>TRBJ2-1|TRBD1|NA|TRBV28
TGTGCCAGCGGAGTCGGGACAGCGCAACGATTTTCCTACAATGAGCAGTTCTTC
CASGVGTAQRFSYNEQFF
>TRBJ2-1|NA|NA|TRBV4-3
TGCGCCAGCAGCCAAAACGAGGGGGGGGATGAGCAGTTCTTC
CASSQNEGGDEQFF
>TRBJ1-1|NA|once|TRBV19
TGTGCCAGTAGTACCCTAGGGGCGGACACTGAAGCTTTCTTT
CASSTLGADTEAFF
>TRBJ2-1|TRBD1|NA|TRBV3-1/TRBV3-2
TGTGCCAGCAGCCTAGGACAGGGGGCAGGAATTCAAGGTGAGCAGTTCTTC
CASSLGQGAGIQGEQFF
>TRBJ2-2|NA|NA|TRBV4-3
TGCGCCAGCAGCCAAGACTTCGCCGGGGAGCTGTTTTTT
CASSQDFAGELFF